This TCR beta chain was observed in a study of blood T cell repertoires in COVID-19. Study-wide context: Spain, Italy and the United States supplied samples that represented acute and convalescent COVID-19. The analysed material was cDNA or gDNA that came from T cells, B-cell-depleted T cells, or PBMCs.

V shed 4 bases and J shed 3 bases, with 9 bases lying between them. Germline CDR1 SNHLY, CDR2 FYNNEI. The CDR3 contains 14 residues. How the authors handled the data: Amplification with reference gene primers provided the estimates of nucleated cell counts. Profiling relied on immunoSEQ multiplex PCR, and the TCRdb table lists in-frame clones only, not all of them. V and J calls and clone size are those listed in that table; D and trimming were worked out from the DNA. The sample records 81,000 or so clones, about 89% being singletons. The TCR sequence derives from an older man with active or convalescent COVID-19. The genes are TRBV2 and TRBJ2-2; D uncertain. Sequenced sample: peripheral blood. The CDR3 spells CASSVQAHTGELFF. The CDR3 DNA reads as TGTGCCAGCAGTGTTCAGGCCCACACCGGGGAGCTGTTTTTT. Drawing the rest from reference TRBV2 and TRBJ2-2, the complete variable domain is EPEVTQTPSHQVTQMGQEVILRCVPISNHLYFYWYRQILGQKVEFLVSFYNNEISEKSEIFDDQFSVERPDGSNFTLKIRSTKLEDSAMYFCASSVQAHTGELFFGEGSRLTVL.